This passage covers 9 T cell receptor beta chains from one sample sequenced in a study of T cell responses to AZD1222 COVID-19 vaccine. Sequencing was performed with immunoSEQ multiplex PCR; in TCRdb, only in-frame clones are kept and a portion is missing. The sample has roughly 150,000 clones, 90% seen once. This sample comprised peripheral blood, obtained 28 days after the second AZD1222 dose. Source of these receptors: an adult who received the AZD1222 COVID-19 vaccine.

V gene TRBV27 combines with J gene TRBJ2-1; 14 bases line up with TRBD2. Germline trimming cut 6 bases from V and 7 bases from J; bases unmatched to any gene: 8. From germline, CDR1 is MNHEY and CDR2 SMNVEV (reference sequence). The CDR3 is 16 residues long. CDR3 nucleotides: TGTGCCAGCAGCCCCCAGGGACTAGCGGGAGTTAATGAGCAGTTCTTC. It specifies CASSPQGLAGVNEQFF.

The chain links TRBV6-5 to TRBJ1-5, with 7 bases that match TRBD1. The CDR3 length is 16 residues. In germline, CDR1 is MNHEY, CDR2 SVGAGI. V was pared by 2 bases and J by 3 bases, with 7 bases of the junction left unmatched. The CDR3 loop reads CASSYPRRGHNQPQHF. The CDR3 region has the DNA TGTGCCAGCAGTTACCCAAGGAGGGGGCACAATCAGCCCCAGCATTTT.

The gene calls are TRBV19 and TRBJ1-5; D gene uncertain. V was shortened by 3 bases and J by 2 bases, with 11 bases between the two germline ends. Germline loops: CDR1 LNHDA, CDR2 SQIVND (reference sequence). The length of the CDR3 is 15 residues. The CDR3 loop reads CASSILFGGNQPQHF. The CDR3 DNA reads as TGTGCCAGTAGTATCCTCTTTGGGGGCAATCAGCCCCAGCATTTT.

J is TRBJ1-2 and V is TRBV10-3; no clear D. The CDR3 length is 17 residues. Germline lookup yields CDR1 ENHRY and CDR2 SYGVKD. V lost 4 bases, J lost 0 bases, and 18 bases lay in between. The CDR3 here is CAISGSGSETANYGYTF. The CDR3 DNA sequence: TGTGCCATCAGTGGATCCGGATCTGAAACAGCTAACTATGGCTACACCTTC.

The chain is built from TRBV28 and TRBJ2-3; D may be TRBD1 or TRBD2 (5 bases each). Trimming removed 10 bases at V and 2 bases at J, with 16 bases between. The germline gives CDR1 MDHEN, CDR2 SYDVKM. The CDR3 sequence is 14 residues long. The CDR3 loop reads CATTYLGDTDTQYF. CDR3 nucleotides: TGTGCCACCACATATCTGGGGGACACAGATACGCAGTATTTT.

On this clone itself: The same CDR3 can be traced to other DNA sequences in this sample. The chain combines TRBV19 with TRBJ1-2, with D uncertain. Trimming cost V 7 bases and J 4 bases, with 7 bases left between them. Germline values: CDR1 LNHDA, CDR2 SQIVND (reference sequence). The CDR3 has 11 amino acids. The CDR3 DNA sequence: TGTGCCAGTAAAACCATCTATGGCTACACCTTC. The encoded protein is CASKTIYGYTF.

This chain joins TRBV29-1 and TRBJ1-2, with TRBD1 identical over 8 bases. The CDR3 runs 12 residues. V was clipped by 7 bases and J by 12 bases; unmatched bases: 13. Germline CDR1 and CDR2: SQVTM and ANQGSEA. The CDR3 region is CSGRDRRARDTF. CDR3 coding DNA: TGCAGCGGCCGGGACAGGCGGGCCAGGGACACCTTC.

As DNA, the CDR3 is TGTGCCAGCAGTTTACAGGGGAAAAATTCACCCCTCCACTTT. The encoded protein is CASSLQGKNSPLHF. This chain joins TRBV2 and TRBJ1-6, with 7 bases identical to TRBD1. CDR1 and CDR2 (germline): SNHLY, FYNNEI. The CDR3 has 14 residues. J gave up 7 bases and V 5 bases, and 5 bases lay outside the gene matches. Complete variable domain (other parts from reference TRBV2 and TRBJ1-6): EPEVTQTPSHQVTQMGQEVILRCVPISNHLYFYWYRQILGQKVEFLVSFYNNEISEKSEIFDDQFSVERPDGSNFTLKIRSTKLEDSAMYFCASSLQGKNSPLHFGNGTRLTVT.

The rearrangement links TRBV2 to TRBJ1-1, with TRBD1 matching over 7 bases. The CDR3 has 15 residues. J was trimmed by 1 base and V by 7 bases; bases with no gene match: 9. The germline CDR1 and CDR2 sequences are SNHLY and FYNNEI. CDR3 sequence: CASKIDRVRNTEAFF. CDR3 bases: TGTGCCAGCAAAATAGACAGGGTTCGGAACACTGAAGCTTTCTTT.